What follows are 24 T cell receptor beta chains derived from one specimen sequenced in a study of T-cell memory formation after mild COVID-19. MiXCR, applied by TCRdb to the 5' RACE reads, yields one record per CDR3 protein. The sample carries 350,000 to 500,000 distinct CDR3 sequences, less than 25% recorded once. The source material was PBMCs or a T cell subset sorted from them (not recorded which). These TCRs come from an adult woman who had mild COVID-19 (a few samples of this study predate the infection). Cell type and time point are not known.

In this sample, this clonotype turned up many times. Germline and junction disagree at one end, which may indicate a read error. This chain connects TRBV5-5 to TRBJ2-2; 7 bases fit TRBD2. Germline V CDR1 and CDR2: SGHKS, YYEKEE (reference sequence). The CDR3 runs 15 residues. CDR3 sequence reads: CASTLGLAVTGELFF. DNA for the CDR3: TGTGCCAGCACCTTGGGGCTAGCGGTCACCGGGGAGCTGTTTTTT.

The chain has TRBV30 and TRBJ1-2; unclear D gene. Trimming removed 1 base at V and 0 bases at J, with 6 bases between. CDR1 GTSNPN and CDR2 SVGIG come from the germline V gene (reference sequence). The CDR3 consists of 13 residues. CDR3 DNA sequence: TGTGCCTGGAGTGGTACGCCTAACTATGGCTACACCTTC. This codes for CAWSGTPNYGYTF.

V usage is TRBV6-2 or TRBV6-3 and J usage is TRBJ2-3, with D perhaps matching TRBD1 (5 bases). Germline V CDR1 and CDR2: MNHEY, SVGEGT. The V gene lost 2 bases and the J gene lost 9 bases, with 21 bases spanning the gap. The CDR3 has 16 residues. The CDR3: CASSYGSRGPQETQYF. The CDR3 coding sequence is TGTGCCAGCAGTTACGGGTCTAGGGGCCCACAAGAGACGCAGTATTTT.

This clonotype turned up a few times. CDR3 DNA: TGTGCCACCAGCAGAGATTCCTCTTTAATCAGGGAATGGAACAATGAGCAGTTCTTC. It yields the protein CATSRDSSLIREWNNEQFF. V is TRBV15 and J is TRBJ2-1; tentatively, D is TRBD1 (5 bases). This CDR3 comprises 19 residues. The V gene lost 0 bases and the J gene lost 5 bases, with 23 bases spanning the gap. Germline V gives CDR1 LNHNV, CDR2 YYDKDF (reference sequence).

This clonotype was observed a handful of times. The CDR3, as DNA: TGTGCCAGCAGCCAAGGGGCGTTAAACGAGCAGTACTTC. It codes for CASSQGALNEQYF. The chain has TRBV9 and TRBJ2-7; weak D call: TRBD1 (5 bases). The CDR3 extends over 13 amino acids. Germline lookup yields CDR1 SGDLS and CDR2 YYNGEE. With 4 bases removed from V and 5 bases from J, the gap between germline ends came to 13 bases.

CDR3 loop: CATSRSPEETQYF. The CDR3 region has the DNA TGTGCCACCAGCAGATCCCCCGAAGAGACCCAGTACTTC. The chain employs TRBV24-1 and TRBJ2-5; D gene ambiguous. The V and J ends lost 7 bases and 3 bases respectively, with 11 bases between them. This CDR3 region has 13 residues. Germline CDR1 is KGHDR and CDR2 is SFDVKD.

The V gene is TRBV6-2 or TRBV6-3, the J gene TRBJ2-7, with D possibly matching TRBD1 (5 bases). In germline, CDR1 is MNHEY, CDR2 SVGEGT. Trimming shortened V by 5 bases and J by 5 bases, and 16 bases separated the two germline ends. The CDR3 is 14 amino acids. CDR3 sequence: CASSPTKTGHEQYF. CDR3 in DNA: TGTGCCAGCAGTCCGACAAAAACAGGTCACGAGCAGTACTTC.

This clonotype has a handful of counts. The genes are TRBV5-1 and TRBJ2-3, with TRBD2 matching 9 bases. The V gene end was trimmed by 2 bases and the J gene end by 2 bases; junction bases not matched to a gene: 3. This CDR3 comprises 15 residues. Germline-derived CDR1 and CDR2 are SGHRS and YFSETQ. The CDR3 reads CASSLASGNTDTQYF. Written as DNA, the CDR3 is TGCGCCAGCAGCTTAGCTAGCGGGAACACAGATACGCAGTATTTT.

The chain employs TRBV30 and TRBJ1-3; D remains unclear. Germline V gives CDR1 GTSNPN, CDR2 SVGIG (reference sequence). Trimming took off 0 bases at V and 0 bases at J, with 12 bases between the two ends. The CDR3 consists of 16 residues. The CDR3 DNA sequence: TGTGCCTGGAGTGTACTCTCAGGCTTCTCTGGAAACACCATATATTTT. Amino acid sequence: CAWSVLSGFSGNTIYF.

This clonotype was seen many times. This chain joins TRBV5-1 and TRBJ2-7, with a weak D call TRBD2 (5 bases). The CDR3 is 14 amino acids. Per germline, CDR1 SGHRS and CDR2 YFSETQ. The germline V and J ends were trimmed by 4 bases and 0 bases, with 11 bases remaining between them. This CDR3 is CASSPGEGSYEQYF. CDR3 in DNA: TGCGCCAGCAGCCCGGGTGAGGGCTCCTACGAGCAGTACTTC. Filled out from reference TRBV5-1 and TRBJ2-7, the complete variable domain reads KAGVTQTPRYLIKTRGQQVTLSCSPISGHRSVSWYQQTPGQGLQFLFEYFSETQRNKGNFPGRFSGRQFSNSRSEMNVSTLELGDSALYLCASSPGEGSYEQYFGPGTRLTVT.

This clonotype was picked up a small number of times. V and J are TRBV6-5 and TRBJ2-7; D is undetermined. Trimming took off 2 bases at V and 2 bases at J, with 10 bases between the two ends. Per the germline V gene, CDR1 is MNHEY and CDR2 is SVGAGI. The CDR3 totals 14 residues. Here the CDR3 DNA reads TGTGCCAGCAGTTACGCGCAGAATACCTACGAGCAGTACTTC. Translating it yields CASSYAQNTYEQYF.

The rearrangement links TRBV12-3 or TRBV12-4 to TRBJ1-2; 9 nucleotides line up with TRBD1. With 6 bases clipped from V and 2 bases from J, the junction kept 7 bases outside the gene matches. The CDR3 extends over 15 amino acids. The DNA for the CDR3 is TGTGCCAGCAGGGAACAGGGGGCAATAAACTATGGCTACACCTTC. It translates to CASREQGAINYGYTF.

This clonotype was observed a handful of times. The CDR3 DNA reads TGTGCCAGCAGCCCTCGGCGGGAGGGGCATACGCAGTATTTT. Protein: CASSPRREGHTQYF. The rearrangement links TRBV6-5 to TRBJ2-3; 9 nucleotides align to TRBD2. The trim removed 6 bases at V and 7 bases at J, leaving 8 bases unmatched. The CDR3 extends over 14 amino acids. Looked up from germline, CDR1 is MNHEY and CDR2 is SVGAGI.

This clonotype was counted a few times. The V and J genes are TRBV7-6 and TRBJ2-2, with a weak D call TRBD1 (5 bases). The germline CDR1 and CDR2 sequences are SGHVS and FNYEAQ. Trimming took 3 bases from V and 0 from J, leaving 11 bases between them. CDR3 length equals 16 residues. For the CDR3, the DNA is TGTGCCAGCAGCTTCAGGGCCCTCACGAACACCGGGGAGCTGTTTTTT. It codes for CASSFRALTNTGELFF.

This clonotype came up a few times. The chain carries TRBV6-2 or TRBV6-3 and TRBJ2-3, with 12 bases that match TRBD2. V dropped 6 bases and J dropped 7; count of bases not matched to a gene: 11. The CDR3 totals 16 residues. The germline V gene encodes CDR1 MNHEY and CDR2 SVGEGT. The CDR3 region is CASSMGLAGGLYTQYF. CDR3 DNA sequence: TGTGCCAGCAGCATGGGACTAGCGGGCGGTTTATATACGCAGTATTTT.

V is TRBV20-1 and J is TRBJ2-7; 11 bases fit TRBD2. Unmatched junction bases numbered 10, after V lost 6 bases and J lost 3 bases. The CDR3 consists of 15 residues. CDR1 DFQATT and CDR2 SNEGSKA come from the germline V gene (reference sequence). CDR3 loop: CSAPWTSGRFYEQYF. CDR3 DNA sequence: TGCAGTGCCCCCTGGACTAGCGGGCGGTTCTACGAGCAGTACTTC.

This clonotype was seen more than once but under ten times. The V gene is TRBV12-3 or TRBV12-4, the J gene TRBJ2-1, with D unresolved. Trimming took off 5 bases at V and 8 bases at J, with 13 bases between the two ends. The CDR3 length is 13 residues. CDR3 sequence (DNA): TGTGCCAGCAGTGACTCGCGGTGGGATGAGCAGTTCTTC. Its translation: CASSDSRWDEQFF.

The J gene is TRBJ2-2, the V gene TRBV4-1, with D hard to call. The germline V gene has CDR1 MGHRA and CDR2 YSYEKL. This CDR3 region has 15 residues. The ends were cut back, 0 bases at V and 3 bases at J, with 8 bases in the middle. The CDR3 spells CASSQEPRDTGELFF. CDR3 DNA: TGCGCCAGCAGCCAAGAGCCAAGGGACACCGGGGAGCTGTTTTTT.

This chain connects TRBV6-5 to TRBJ2-3, with D possibly called TRBD1 or TRBD2 (5 bases each). Germline CDR1 MNHEY, CDR2 SVGAGI. V was clipped by 7 bases and J by 6 bases, with 26 bases between them. The CDR3 is 17 residues long. The CDR3 loop is CASKRDGPPSTADTQYF. The CDR3 region has the DNA TGTGCCAGCAAGAGGGACGGACCCCCCTCCACGGCGGATACGCAGTATTTT.

The V and J genes are TRBV29-1 and TRBJ2-1; D not certain. CDR3 length: 11 residues. Looked up from germline, CDR1 is SQVTM and CDR2 is ANQGSEA. V was shortened by 7 bases and J by 11 bases, with 15 bases between the two germline ends. The CDR3 DNA is TGCAGCGCTCTGATAGTACAGAAGCAGTTCTTC. Translating gives CSALIVQKQFF.

The chain carries TRBV3-1 and TRBJ2-3; 12 bases align to TRBD2. The CDR3 consists of 16 residues. J gave up 5 bases and V 5 bases, and 8 bases lay outside the gene matches. Germline V gene sequence: CDR1 LGHDT, CDR2 YNNKEL (reference sequence). CDR3 region: CASSFLTSGGGDTQYF. In DNA, the CDR3 is TGTGCCAGCAGCTTTCTGACTAGCGGGGGTGGAGATACGCAGTATTTT.

This clonotype was found a few times. The rearrangement uses TRBV7-9 and TRBJ1-6, with TRBD1 matching over 10 bases. The germline V gene encodes CDR1 SEHNR and CDR2 FQNEAQ (reference sequence). V dropped 5 bases and J dropped 9; count of bases not matched to a gene: 10. The CDR3 runs 16 residues. The CDR3 nucleotides are TGTGCCAGCAGCCCCGGCGGGACAGGGGCCTCTTCACCCCTCCACTTT. Amino acid sequence: CASSPGGTGASSPLHF.

The rearrangement links TRBV30 to TRBJ1-3; D unresolved. Germline V gene data show CDR1 as GTSNPN and CDR2 as SVGIG (reference sequence). There are 14 residues in the CDR3. Trimming left V 0 bases short and J 0 bases short, with 6 bases between. DNA for the CDR3: TGTGCCTGGAGTGTCAAGCCCTCTGGAAACACCATATATTTT. It specifies CAWSVKPSGNTIYF.

The genes are TRBV18 and TRBJ2-3; D is uncertain. Trimming pared 8 bases from V and 2 bases from J, leaving 11 bases between. There are 13 residues in the CDR3. Germline CDR1 KGHSH, CDR2 LQKENI. The CDR3 spells CASGLRATDTQYF. Written as DNA, the CDR3 is TGTGCCAGCGGCCTTAGGGCCACAGATACGCAGTATTTT.